This entry lists 22 T cell receptor beta chains sequenced from one sample in a study of T-cell reconstitution after alpha-beta-depleted transplantation in children (dated by TCRdb to about 2016). Library construction relied on PCR. TCRdb names Illumina HiSeq 2500 as the instrument used. Molecular barcoding was employed in the preparation of TCR libraries, with unique molecular identifiers being used to normalize TCRbeta repertoire quantification. The public reads were quality trimmed at Q25 with fastp and then assembled into clones with MiXCR by TCRdb, keeping productive beta chains. Here each entry gathers all rows of one CDR3 protein and keeps the most common genes and DNA. This sample comprises about 200,000 distinct CDR3 sequences, approximately 8.4% of them detected only once. In total, the top ten clones hold under 40% of the sample. Reading the label with the study, this specimen's treatment or condition is: allogeneic hematopoietic cell transplantation with graft depleted of TCRalphabeta T cells and CD19 B cells.

Sequencing was performed on PBMCs, mostly from graft donor cells, taken 360 days after TCRalphabeta/CD19-depleted stem cell transplant. All receptors come from a male patient aged 2 to 9 who had a stem cell transplant for acute myeloid leukemia, so the T cells may come from the graft donor.

This clonotype showed up just a few times. This rearrangement joins TRBV12-3 or TRBV12-4 to TRBJ1-1, with D hard to call. V lost 3 bases and J lost 4, with 6 bases in between. The CDR3 sequence is 12 residues long. The CDR3 reads CASSLSVTEAFF. The CDR3 DNA is TGTGCCAGCAGTTTGAGTGTCACTGAAGCTTTCTTT.

The genes are TRBV11-2 and TRBJ2-5; 11 bases match TRBD1. Germline V gene data show CDR1 as SGHAT and CDR2 as FQNNGV. This CDR3 is built from 15 residues. Trimming took 2 bases from V and 4 from J; bases not matched to a gene: 3. The CDR3 region has the DNA TGTGCCAGCAGCTTACTTGGGACAGGGGGAGAGACCCAGTACTTC. As protein: CASSLLGTGGETQYF.

This chain connects TRBV6-5 to TRBJ2-3, with 7 bases fitting TRBD1. Germline V gene data show CDR1 as MNHEY and CDR2 as SVGAGI. This CDR3 contains 15 residues. J lost 0 bases, V lost 0 bases, and 0 bases had no gene match. Here the CDR3 DNA reads TGTGCCAGCAGTTACTCGACAGGGAGCACAGATACGCAGTATTTT. This gives the protein CASSYSTGSTDTQYF.

This clonotype was seen at least ten times. This rearrangement joins TRBV10-3 to TRBJ1-2; maybe TRBD1 (5 bases). Between the trimmed V and J ends, which lost 7 bases and 5 bases, there was a span of 17 bases. Germline CDR1 and CDR2: ENHRY and SYGVKD. The CDR3 length is 14 residues. CDR3 sequence (DNA): TGTGCCATCAAGCCCGGGACCGCTCCTTATGGCTACACCTTC. This gives the protein CAIKPGTAPYGYTF.

The rearrangement uses TRBV6-5 and TRBJ1-1; perhaps TRBD1 as D (6 bases). Trimming cost V 2 bases and J 1 base, with 11 bases left between them. The CDR3 covers 15 residues. Germline lookup yields CDR1 MNHEY and CDR2 SVGAGI. This CDR3 reads CASSYAGGPNTEAFF. CDR3 DNA: TGTGCCAGCAGTTACGCGGGGGGCCCGAACACTGAAGCTTTCTTT.

The rearrangement joins TRBV7-6 to TRBJ2-3; TRBD2 is a possible D gene (6 bases). The CDR3 extends over 16 amino acids. CDR1 and CDR2 (germline): SGHVS, FNYEAQ. Trimming shortened V by 5 bases and J by 3 bases, and 18 bases separated the two germline ends. The CDR3 DNA reads TGTGCCAGCAGCCAGTCGGACTATGGTCTTACAGATACGCAGTATTTT. It specifies CASSQSDYGLTDTQYF.

This clonotype was seen ten or more times. The chain carries TRBV9 and TRBJ2-2, with a tentative D call TRBD1 (7 bases). The CDR3 has 17 residues. From germline, CDR1 is SGDLS and CDR2 YYNGEE. V lost 0 bases and J 3 bases, leaving 15 bases between the germline ends. CDR3 nucleotides: TGTGCCAGCAGCGTAGATCGCGGGACAGACTACACCGGGGAGCTGTTTTTT. Amino acid sequence: CASSVDRGTDYTGELFF.

A remark on this clonotype: The junction does not match germline at one end; this may be a read error. The chain recombines TRBV10-3 with TRBJ1-2; 7 nucleotides align to TRBD1. Germline lookup yields CDR1 ENHRY and CDR2 SYGVKD. The length of the CDR3 is 11 residues. CDR3 DNA sequence: TGTGCCGTCAGGGGGTCCTATGGCTACACCTTC. Residues: CAVRGSYGYTF.

This clonotype was found a few times. The V and J genes are TRBV5-1 and TRBJ1-1, with D unresolved. Trimming took off 3 bases at V and 7 bases at J, with 7 bases between the two ends. The CDR3 consists of 11 residues. From germline, CDR1 is SGHRS and CDR2 YFSETQ. CDR3 sequence: CASSWRREAFF. DNA of the CDR3: TGCGCCAGCAGCTGGCGCCGTGAAGCTTTCTTT.

This clonotype was recorded at least ten times. The genes are TRBV5-1 and TRBJ2-7; no clear D. Germline V CDR1 and CDR2: SGHRS, YFSETQ. The length of the CDR3 is 13 residues. The V end was cut by 1 base, the J end by 4 bases, with 9 bases between. The chain's CDR3 is CASSLLAGYEQYV. CDR3 sequence (DNA): TGCGCCAGCAGCTTGTTGGCAGGATACGAGCAGTACGTC.

This clonotype was counted many times. The V call is TRBV18, the J call TRBJ2-5; D uncertain. The germline CDR1 and CDR2 sequences are KGHSH and LQKENI. CDR3 length: 15 residues. V shed 2 bases and J shed 2 bases, with 12 bases lying between them. In DNA, the CDR3 is TGTGCCAGCTCACCAGCTCGGACGGTACAAGAGACCCAGTACTTC. Translating gives CASSPARTVQETQYF.

This clonotype has a count of ten or more. V gene TRBV20-1 combines with J gene TRBJ1-5, with D hard to call. There are 12 residues in the CDR3. V shed 6 bases and J shed 4 bases, with 10 bases lying between them. Looked up from germline, CDR1 is DFQATT and CDR2 is SNEGSKA (reference sequence). CDR3: CSALDLNQPQHF. The CDR3, as DNA: TGCAGTGCCCTCGACCTTAATCAGCCCCAGCATTTT.

This chain uses TRBV5-1 with TRBJ2-2; D could derive from TRBD1 or TRBD2 (5 bases each). Deletions cut 0 bases from V and 3 bases from J, with 9 bases between. This CDR3 has 15 amino acids. From germline, CDR1 is SGHRS and CDR2 YFSETQ. This CDR3 reads CASSLEWGYTGELFF. CDR3 nucleotide sequence: TGCGCCAGCAGCTTGGAGTGGGGGTACACCGGGGAGCTGTTTTTT.

This clonotype has just a few counts. The V call is TRBV18, the J call TRBJ1-1; D is ambiguous. The germline gives CDR1 KGHSH, CDR2 LQKENI. The CDR3 loop spans 14 amino acids. The V gene lost 0 bases and the J gene lost 1 base, with 6 bases spanning the gap. Here the CDR3 reads CASSPPWQNTEAFF. CDR3 coding DNA: TGTGCCAGCTCACCACCGTGGCAGAACACTGAAGCTTTCTTT.

This clonotype was observed at least ten times. The CDR3 coding sequence is TGCGCCAGCAGCTTGGAACTTGAGCAGTTCTTC. Amino acid sequence: CASSLELEQFF. This chain connects TRBV5-1 to TRBJ2-1; no clear D gene. The CDR3 loop spans 11 amino acids. Deletions cut 0 bases from V and 9 bases from J, with 4 bases between. CDR1 SGHRS and CDR2 YFSETQ come from the germline V gene.

A few counts support this clonotype. The chain links TRBV12-3 or TRBV12-4 to TRBJ2-5; D assignment may be TRBD1 or TRBD2 (5 bases each). With 0 bases removed from V and 2 bases from J, the gap between germline ends came to 10 bases. This CDR3 comprises 15 residues. DNA of the CDR3: TGTGCCAGCAGTTTAGCCCCGGGACCACAAGAGACCCAGTACTTC. It yields the protein CASSLAPGPQETQYF.

CDR3 amino acids: CASSQPIGQLAKNIQYF. The CDR3 DNA sequence: TGTGCCAGCAGCCAACCCATCGGACAGCTAGCCAAAAACATTCAGTACTTC. V gene TRBV4-2 combines with J gene TRBJ2-4; tentatively, D is TRBD1 (6 bases). Trimming stripped 2 bases from V and 0 bases from J, with 14 bases between. The CDR3 contains 17 residues. Germline CDR1 is LGHNA and CDR2 is YNFKEQ.

This clonotype was picked up many times. This chain links TRBV7-2 with TRBJ2-7; D is perhaps TRBD1 (6 bases). The V end lost 8 bases, the J end lost 3 bases, and 20 bases lay between the germline ends. The CDR3 sequence is 15 residues long. Germline assignment: CDR1 SGHTA and CDR2 FQGNSA. The CDR3 bases are TGTGCCAGCCGTTCCGATACTCAGGGGATCTACGAGCAGTACTTC. It specifies CASRSDTQGIYEQYF.

The rearrangement joins TRBV15 to TRBJ2-3; D perhaps matches TRBD2 (6 bases). CDR3 length: 16 amino acids. CDR1 LNHNV and CDR2 YYDKDF come from the germline V gene (reference sequence). Trimming pared 3 bases from V and 2 bases from J, leaving 15 bases between. CDR3 nucleotide sequence: TGTGCCACCAGCAGCCGTAGTGGGGAGGCCACAGATACGCAGTATTTT. Amino acid sequence: CATSSRSGEATDTQYF.

This clonotype was seen a few times. The gene calls are TRBV12-3 or TRBV12-4 and TRBJ2-1, with a tentative D call TRBD2 (6 bases). This CDR3 comprises 14 residues. Trimming removed 8 bases at V and 4 bases at J, with 15 bases between. CDR3 sequence reads: CASLVSGTYNEQFF. CDR3 coding DNA: TGTGCCAGCCTGGTGTCCGGGACTTACAATGAGCAGTTCTTC.

J is TRBJ2-6 and V is TRBV11-2; maybe TRBD2 (6 bases). Germline V gene data show CDR1 as SGHAT and CDR2 as FQNNGV. V lost 2 bases to trimming and J lost 4 bases, with 21 bases between them. This CDR3 is 19 amino acids long. The CDR3 is CASSLITGDLARGANVLTF. The DNA for the CDR3 is TGTGCCAGCAGCTTAATTACGGGGGACCTCGCTCGGGGGGCCAACGTCCTGACTTTC.

This clonotype was observed at least ten times. DNA for the CDR3: TGCGCCAGCAGCCAAGGTGGGCTCAGCTCCTACAATGAGCAGTTCTTC. Translated, it gives CASSQGGLSSYNEQFF. The chain uses TRBV4-1 and TRBJ2-1; D remains ambiguous. The CDR3 loop spans 16 amino acids. The V end was cut by 1 base, the J end by 0 bases, with 10 bases between. CDR1 and CDR2 (germline): MGHRA, YSYEKL.